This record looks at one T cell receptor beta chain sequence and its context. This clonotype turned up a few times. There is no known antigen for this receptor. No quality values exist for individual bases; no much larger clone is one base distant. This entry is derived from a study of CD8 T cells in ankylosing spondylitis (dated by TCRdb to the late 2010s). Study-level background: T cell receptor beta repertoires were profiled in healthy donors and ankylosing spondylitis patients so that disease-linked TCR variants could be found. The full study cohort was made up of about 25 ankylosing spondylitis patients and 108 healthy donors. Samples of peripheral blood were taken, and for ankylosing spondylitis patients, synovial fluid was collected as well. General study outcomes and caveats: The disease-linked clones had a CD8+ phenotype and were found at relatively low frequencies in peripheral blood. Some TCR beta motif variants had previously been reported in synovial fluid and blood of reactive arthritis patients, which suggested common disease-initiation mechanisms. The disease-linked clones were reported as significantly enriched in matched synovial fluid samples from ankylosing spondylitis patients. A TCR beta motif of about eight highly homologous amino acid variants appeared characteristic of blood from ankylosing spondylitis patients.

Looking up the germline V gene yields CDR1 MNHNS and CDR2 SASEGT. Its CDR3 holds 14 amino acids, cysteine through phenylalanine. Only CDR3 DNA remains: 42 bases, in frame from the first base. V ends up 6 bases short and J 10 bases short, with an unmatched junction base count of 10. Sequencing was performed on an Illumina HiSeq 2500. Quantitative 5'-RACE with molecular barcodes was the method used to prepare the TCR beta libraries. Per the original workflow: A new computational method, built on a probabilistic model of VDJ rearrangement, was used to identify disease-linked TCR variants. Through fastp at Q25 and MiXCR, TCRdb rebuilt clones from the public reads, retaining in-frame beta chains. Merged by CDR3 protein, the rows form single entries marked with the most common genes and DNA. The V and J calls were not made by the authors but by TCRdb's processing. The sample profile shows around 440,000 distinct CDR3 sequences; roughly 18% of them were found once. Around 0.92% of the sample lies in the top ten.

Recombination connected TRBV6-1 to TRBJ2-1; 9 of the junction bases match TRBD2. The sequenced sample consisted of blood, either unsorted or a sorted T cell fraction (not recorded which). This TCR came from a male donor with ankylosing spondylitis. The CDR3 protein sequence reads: CASRESGRNREQFF. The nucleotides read TGTGCCAGCAGAGAGAGCGGGAGGAATAGGGAGCAGTTCTTC.